This T cell receptor (beta chain) was obtained from a study of T cell responses to AZD1222 COVID-19 vaccine. Sequencing used immunoSEQ multiplex PCR; TCRdb keeps in-frame clones, though not all of them. The sample contains 95,000 to 150,000 clones, 85% to 90% of which appear only once. Details on this clone: As yet, its antigen is unknown.

Study observations and caveats: Nearly half of the spike-specific TCRs reportedly recognize variant regions that carry no mutations. In a largely white British group with more females than males, clonal diversity was possibly underestimated.

CDR1 and CDR2 from the germline V gene are SEHNR and FQNEAQ (reference sequence). V was pared by 3 bases and J by 8 bases, with 13 bases between. This CDR3 comprises 14 residues. The chain carries TRBV7-9 and TRBJ2-2; D unclear. This TCR came from an adult who received the AZD1222 COVID-19 vaccine. Here the sequenced sample was peripheral blood, taken 28 days after the second AZD1222 dose. The CDR3 here is CASSFGPSAGELFF. In nucleotides, the CDR3 is TGTGCCAGCAGCTTCGGCCCGTCCGCGGGGGAGCTGTTTTTT.